These 3 T cell receptor beta chains were all obtained from the same sample, sequenced in a study of response to subunit inactivated influenza vaccine. TCRdb redid the calling of the RT-PCR reads with MiXCR, one entry per CDR3 protein. The table includes about 650,000 distinct CDR3 sequences, approximately 14% detected once. The specimen comprised PBMCs from blood, sampled 14 days before vaccination. The origin of the receptors is a man in his fifties who received an inactivated influenza vaccine.

The chain has TRBV6-5 and TRBJ2-6; D unclear. Germline values: CDR1 MNHEY, CDR2 SVGAGI. V shed 4 bases and J shed 1 base, with 20 bases lying between them. The CDR3 length is 19 residues. The CDR3 DNA is TGTGCCAGCAGTTCCCTCGCTGGGCAGATGGGTTCTGGGGCCAACGTCCTGACTTTC. Translation gives CASSSLAGQMGSGANVLTF.

This chain connects TRBV4-1 to TRBJ1-6, with 10 positions matching TRBD1. CDR1 is MGHRA, CDR2 YSYEKL, per germline. The CDR3 length is 16 residues. V lost 4 bases and J lost 12; bases outside the gene matches: 12. In nucleotides, the CDR3 is TGCGCCAGCAGCCCCACATCCGGGACAGGGGTTTTACCCCTCCACTTT. Its protein product is CASSPTSGTGVLPLHF.

V is TRBV15 and J is TRBJ2-1; D uncertain. V lost 0 bases and J 0 bases, leaving 9 bases between the germline ends. Germline lookup yields CDR1 LNHNV and CDR2 YYDKDF (reference sequence). CDR3 length: 16 residues. CDR3 DNA: TGTGCCACCAGCAGAGATCTACGGAGCTCCTACAATGAGCAGTTCTTC. Protein sequence: CATSRDLRSSYNEQFF. The whole variable domain, filled in from reference TRBV15 and TRBJ2-1, reads DAMVIQNPRYQVTQFGKPVTLSCSQTLNHNVMYWYQQKSSQAPKLLFHYYDKDFNNEADTPDNFQSRRPNTSFCFLDIRSPGLGDTAMYLCATSRDLRSSYNEQFFGPGTRLTVL.